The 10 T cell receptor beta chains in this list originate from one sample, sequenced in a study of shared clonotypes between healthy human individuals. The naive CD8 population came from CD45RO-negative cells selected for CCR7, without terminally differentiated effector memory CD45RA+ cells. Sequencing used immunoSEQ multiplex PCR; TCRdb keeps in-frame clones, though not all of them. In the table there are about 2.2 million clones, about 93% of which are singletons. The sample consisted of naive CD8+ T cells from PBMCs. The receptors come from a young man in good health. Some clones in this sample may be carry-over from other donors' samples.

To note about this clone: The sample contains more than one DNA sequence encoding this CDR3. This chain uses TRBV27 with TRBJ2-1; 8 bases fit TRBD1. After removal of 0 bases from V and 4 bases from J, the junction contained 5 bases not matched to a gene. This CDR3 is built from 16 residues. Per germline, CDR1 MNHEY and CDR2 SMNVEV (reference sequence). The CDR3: CASSLSAGTGYNEQFF. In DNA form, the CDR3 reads TGTGCCAGCAGTTTATCTGCCGGGACAGGATACAATGAGCAGTTCTTC.

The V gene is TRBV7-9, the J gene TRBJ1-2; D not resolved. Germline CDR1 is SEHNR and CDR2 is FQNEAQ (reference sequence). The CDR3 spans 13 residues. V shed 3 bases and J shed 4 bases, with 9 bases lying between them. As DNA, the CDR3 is TGTGCCAGCAGCTTCGCAACGGCCTATGGCTACACCTTC. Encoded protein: CASSFATAYGYTF. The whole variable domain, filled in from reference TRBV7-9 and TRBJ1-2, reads DTGVSQNPRHKITKRGQNVTFRCDPISEHNRLYWYRQTLGQGPEFLTYFQNEAQLEKSRLLSDRFSAERPKGSFSTLEIQRTEQGDSAMYLCASSFATAYGYTFGSGTRLTVV.

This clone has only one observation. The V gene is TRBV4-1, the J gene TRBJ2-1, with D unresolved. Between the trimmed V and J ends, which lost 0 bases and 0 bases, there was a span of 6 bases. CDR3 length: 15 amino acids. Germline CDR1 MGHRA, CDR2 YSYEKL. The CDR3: CASSQDNPSYNEQFF. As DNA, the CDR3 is TGCGCCAGCAGCCAAGATAACCCCTCCTACAATGAGCAGTTCTTC.

CDR3 DNA: TGTGCCAGCAGTTACTCGCGGGGAACGGGCTATGGCTACACCTTC. Its protein is CASSYSRGTGYGYTF. The rearrangement links TRBV6-5 to TRBJ1-2; D not certain. Between the trimmed V and J ends, which lost 0 bases and 4 bases, there was a span of 12 bases. Germline V gene lookup returns CDR1 MNHEY and CDR2 SVGAGI. The CDR3 has 15 residues.

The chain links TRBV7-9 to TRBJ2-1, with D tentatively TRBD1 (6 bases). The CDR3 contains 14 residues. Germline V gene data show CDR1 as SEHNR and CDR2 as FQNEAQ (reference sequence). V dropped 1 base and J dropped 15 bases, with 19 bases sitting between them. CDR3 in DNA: TGTGCCAGCAGCTTAGTTCCCAGGGGAGCCGATCTGTTCTTC. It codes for CASSLVPRGADLFF.

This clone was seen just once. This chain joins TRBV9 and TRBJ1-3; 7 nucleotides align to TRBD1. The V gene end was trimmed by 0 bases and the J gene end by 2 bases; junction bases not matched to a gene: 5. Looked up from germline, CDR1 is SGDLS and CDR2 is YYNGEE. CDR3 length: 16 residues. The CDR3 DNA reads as TGTGCCAGCAGCGTAGTAGGGCAGGGGGCTGGAAACACCATATATTTT. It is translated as CASSVVGQGAGNTIYF.

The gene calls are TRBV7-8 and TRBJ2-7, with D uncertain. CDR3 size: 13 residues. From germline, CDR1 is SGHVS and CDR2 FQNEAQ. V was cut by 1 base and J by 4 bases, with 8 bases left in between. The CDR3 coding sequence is TGTGCCAGCAGCTTAGACATGGGGTACGAGCAGTACTTC. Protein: CASSLDMGYEQYF.

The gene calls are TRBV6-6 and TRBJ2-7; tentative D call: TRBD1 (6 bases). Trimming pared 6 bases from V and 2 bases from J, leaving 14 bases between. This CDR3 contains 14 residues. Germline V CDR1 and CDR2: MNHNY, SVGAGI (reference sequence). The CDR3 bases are TGTGCCAGCAGGACGAACAGGGAAACCTACGAGCAGTACTTC. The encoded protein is CASRTNRETYEQYF.

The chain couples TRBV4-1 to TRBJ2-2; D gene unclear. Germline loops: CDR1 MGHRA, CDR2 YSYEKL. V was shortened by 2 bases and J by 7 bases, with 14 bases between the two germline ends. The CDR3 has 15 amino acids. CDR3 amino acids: CASSQPGTTLGELFF. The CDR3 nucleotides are TGCGCCAGCAGCCAACCCGGAACCACACTCGGGGAGCTGTTTTTT.

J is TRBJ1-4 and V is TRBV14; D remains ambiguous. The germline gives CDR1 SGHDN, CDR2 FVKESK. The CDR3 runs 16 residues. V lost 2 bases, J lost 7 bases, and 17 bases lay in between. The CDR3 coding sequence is TGTGCCAGCAGCCAACTTAAGGGCTTAGCTACTGAAAAACTGTTTTTT. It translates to CASSQLKGLATEKLFF.